This entry lists 6 T cell receptor beta chains sequenced from one sample in a study of blood T cells in healthy people across ages. Through a sample-barcoded 5' primer and a J-beta primer mix, a second PCR was run for about 6 to 11 cycles. In TCRdb, the 5' RACE reads were re-called with MiXCR into one record per CDR3 protein. The table records 1 million or so distinct CDR3 sequences, 40% to 50% of them present only once. The sequenced sample consisted of blood. These receptors were taken from a woman in her fifties or sixties in good health.

The rearrangement links TRBV6-2 or TRBV6-3 to TRBJ2-1; 12 nucleotides align to TRBD2. Germline loops: CDR1 MNHEY, CDR2 SVGEGT. The CDR3 is made up of 22 amino acids. The ends lost 4 bases at V and 2 bases at J; junction bases unmatched: 21. The CDR3 is CASSFGRLAGGPNGDPYNEQFF. DNA for the CDR3: TGTGCCAGCAGTTTTGGGCGTCTAGCGGGAGGGCCTAACGGGGACCCCTACAATGAGCAGTTCTTC.

V gene TRBV12-3 or TRBV12-4 combines with J gene TRBJ2-5; D might be TRBD1 or TRBD2, each matching 5 bases. V was shortened by 3 bases and J by 5 bases, with 13 bases between the two germline ends. This CDR3 has 14 residues. DNA of the CDR3: TGTGCCAGCAGTTTTCAGCAGGGAGCTGAGACCCAGTACTTC. Translating it yields CASSFQQGAETQYF.

A few counts support this clonotype. As DNA, the CDR3 is TGTGCCAGCAGTTCCCGGGGGGGGAAAACTGAAGCTTTCTTT. Translation gives CASSSRGGKTEAFF. The chain couples TRBV6-2 or TRBV6-3 to TRBJ1-1, with D possibly TRBD1 on 5 matching bases. Germline lookup yields CDR1 MNHEY and CDR2 SVGEGT. V was pared by 4 bases and J by 5 bases, with 14 bases between. There are 14 residues in the CDR3.

The gene calls are TRBV7-7 and TRBJ2-1; TRBD1 is a possible D gene (6 bases). This CDR3 region has 15 residues. Germline values: CDR1 SSHAT, CDR2 FNYEAQ (reference sequence). Trimming removed 3 bases at V and 5 bases at J, with 14 bases between. The CDR3 nucleotides are TGTGCCAGCAGCTTGGGTGGGGGCACCCACAATGAGCAGTTCTTC. This translates into CASSLGGGTHNEQFF.

This sequence joins TRBV12-3 or TRBV12-4 and TRBJ2-1; D might be TRBD1 or TRBD2, each matching 6 bases. The J call is doubtful: the DNA matches TRBJ2-7 better. The length of the CDR3 is 15 residues. CDR3 DNA: TGTGCCAGCAGTCATCCCGGAGAGGGGGGCAATGAGCAGTACTTC. Translating it yields CASSHPGEGGNEQYF.

V and J are TRBV20-1 and TRBJ2-3; D unresolved. The V gene lost 1 base and the J gene lost 5 bases, with 13 bases spanning the gap. CDR3 length equals 14 residues. Germline CDR1 and CDR2: DFQATT and SNEGSKA (reference sequence). CDR3 region: CSARGPTVGDTQYF. The CDR3, as DNA: TGCAGTGCTAGAGGACCTACCGTGGGAGATACGCAGTATTTT.